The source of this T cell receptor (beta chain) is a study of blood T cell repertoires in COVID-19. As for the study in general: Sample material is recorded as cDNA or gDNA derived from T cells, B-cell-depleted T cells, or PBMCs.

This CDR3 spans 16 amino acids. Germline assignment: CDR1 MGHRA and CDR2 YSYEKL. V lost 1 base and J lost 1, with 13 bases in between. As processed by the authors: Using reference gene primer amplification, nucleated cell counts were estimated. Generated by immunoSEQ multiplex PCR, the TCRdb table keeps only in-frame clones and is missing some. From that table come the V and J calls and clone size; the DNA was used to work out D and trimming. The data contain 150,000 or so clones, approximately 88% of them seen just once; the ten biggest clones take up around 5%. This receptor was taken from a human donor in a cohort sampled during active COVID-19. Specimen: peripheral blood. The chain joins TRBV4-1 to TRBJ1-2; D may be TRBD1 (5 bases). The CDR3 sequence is CASSQAWQGINYGYTF. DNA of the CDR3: TGCGCCAGCAGCCAAGCCTGGCAGGGCATTAACTATGGCTACACCTTC.